Detailed here is one T cell receptor (beta chain). This clone was observed once. What antigen it recognizes has not been identified. Nothing much larger sits one base from this clone, and base qualities are not available. TCR CDR3 regions were amplified from genomic DNA by multiplex PCR using the deep immunoSEQ assay. Extracted genomic DNA from each cell subset was distributed evenly across all wells of several immunoSEQ 96-well plates, and each plate was treated as a replicate. Each replicate PCR for sorted subsets received about 0.2 ug genomic DNA, equal to 28,000 or so T cell genomes. Purified libraries were measured with a Qubit 3.0 fluorometer, size-checked on a Bioanalyzer 2100, and measured again with the KAPA Library Quantification kit. Each immunoSEQ 96-well plate was sequenced on its own single-read 150-cycle Illumina NextSeq 550 flow cell. In the source study's methods: Because only junctional sequences without quality scores were contained in the immunoSEQ output, filtering matching that applied to full-length reads could not be performed. To assign V/J genes and CDR3, sequences were annotated using PyIR, a Python wrapper for IgBLAST v1.9, with IMGT germline references. Any read was removed if the V/J assignment was weak (E-value above 1e-6), the CDR3 was missing, or the read contained stop codons, out-of-frame junctions, or ambiguous translated residues. V3J clonotypes were defined as sequences sharing an identical inferred V gene, J gene, and CDR3 amino acid sequence. Percentage overlap between repertoires was computed as shared unique clonotypes divided by the size of the smaller repertoire. Richness of each repertoire was evaluated using RTK rarefaction, the Chao1 estimator, and Recon v2.1 estimates of unobserved clonotypes. OLGA was used to compute generation probabilities for all TCRbeta clonotypes that the gDNA method yielded from a handful of donors. The immuneACCESS repertoire file appears here via TCRdb, limited to in-frame rearrangements. These files lack a portion of the clones; in checked studies, under half of the deficit traces to unresolved V genes, and the cause of the others is not known. That table supplies the V and J calls and clone size; D and trimming were determined from the DNA. Present in this sample are fewer than 400,000 clones, about 74% of which were seen just once. The top ten clonotypes cover under 13% of the sample.

The cysteine opens and the phenylalanine closes a CDR3 of 16 amino acids. The kept DNA is CDR3 alone, 48 bases in frame from the first base. The junction shows trimming of 3 bases on V and 0 bases on J, plus 12 bases between the germline ends. CDR1 and CDR2 are drawn from the germline V gene (reference sequence): LNHDA, SQIVND. The data were taken from a study of shared clonotypes between healthy human individuals (TCRdb year 2020). About the full investigation: The cohort included a few men and a couple of women between 18 and 49 years of age. Each donor's leukapheresis produced roughly between roughly 0.85 and 9.5 billion PBMCs. For each donor, CD4 naive and CD4 memory were each given three plates, CD8 naive was given two plates, and CD8 memory was given one plate. Blood TCR repertoires of about 5 healthy adults were deeply sequenced to estimate repertoire size and the extent of clonotype sharing between individuals. Different laboratories and diverse techniques were used to prepare libraries and sequence TCR repertoires, to increase sequencing depth and limit assay-specific biases. Points the paper makes about the study in general: Only blood was sampled, and tissue TCR repertoires likely differ from those in blood. Compared with non-shared clonotypes, clonotypes shared by all four sorted-subset donors had higher generation probabilities. Based on pairwise subsampling, the degree of clonotype sharing among donors was expected to be affected by sequencing depth. Larger estimated clonotype richness was generally found for naive subsets than for memory subsets. The small number of donors limited the genetic and exposure-history diversity represented. Rarefaction of sorted-subset datasets indicated incomplete sequencing despite the large sequencing depth. Sharing across four donors was observed for around 4.8% of naive CD4, about 4% of naive CD8, around 2.5% of memory CD4, and about 0.38% of memory CD8 clonotypes.

The donors were healthy, HIV-negative adults who had no recently reported acute infections or vaccinations. All donors were Caucasian adults living in Nashville, Tennessee, USA. CD4+ T cells were enriched through magnetic negative selection, after which naive cells were positively selected on CD45RA and the remaining negative fraction served as the memory subset. After blood collection by leukapheresis, PBMCs were isolated using Ficoll-Histopaque density gradient centrifugation and then cryopreserved in the vapor phase of liquid nitrogen. Analytical flow cytometry was used to check the purity and quantity of each magnetically sorted T cell population. Genomic DNA was isolated from every sorted fraction and measured by UV absorbance on a Nanodrop 2000c.

The specimen was memory CD4+ T cells sorted from blood. This specimen's cell subset or site label, interpreted: CD45RA-negative fraction. The chain employs TRBV19 and TRBJ2-1; the D gene identity is not certain. The source is a young man in good health. The CDR3 here reads CASSIRPESSYNEQFF. The DNA is TGTGCCAGTAGTATCCGTCCAGAGAGCTCCTACAATGAGCAGTTCTTC.